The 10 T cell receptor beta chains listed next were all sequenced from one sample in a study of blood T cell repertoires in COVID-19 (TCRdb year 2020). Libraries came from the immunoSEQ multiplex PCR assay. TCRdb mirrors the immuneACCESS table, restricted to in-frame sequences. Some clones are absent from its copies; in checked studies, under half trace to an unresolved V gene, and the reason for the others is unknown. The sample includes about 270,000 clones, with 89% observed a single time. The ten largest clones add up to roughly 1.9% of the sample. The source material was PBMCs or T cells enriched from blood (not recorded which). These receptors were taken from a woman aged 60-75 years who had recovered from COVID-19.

In DNA, the CDR3 is TGCAGCGTTGTGCCAGGCAACGGCTACGAGCAGTACTTC. Residues: CSVVPGNGYEQYF. V is TRBV29-1 and J is TRBJ2-7; no firm D call. The V gene lost 4 bases and the J gene lost 3 bases, with 13 bases spanning the gap. Germline CDR1 and CDR2: SQVTM and ANQGSEA. The CDR3 runs to 13 residues.

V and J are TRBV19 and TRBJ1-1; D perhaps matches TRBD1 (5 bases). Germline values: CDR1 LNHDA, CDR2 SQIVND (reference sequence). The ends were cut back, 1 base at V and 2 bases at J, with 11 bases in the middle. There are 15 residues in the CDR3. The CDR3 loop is CASSIADSKNTEAFF. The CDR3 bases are TGTGCCAGTAGTATAGCCGACAGTAAAAACACTGAAGCTTTCTTT.

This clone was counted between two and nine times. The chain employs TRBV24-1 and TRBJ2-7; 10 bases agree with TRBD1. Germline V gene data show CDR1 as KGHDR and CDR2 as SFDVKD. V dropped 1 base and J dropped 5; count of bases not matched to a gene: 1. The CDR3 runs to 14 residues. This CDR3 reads CATSDLGTGDEQYF. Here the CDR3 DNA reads TGTGCCACCAGTGATTTAGGGACAGGGGACGAGCAGTACTTC.

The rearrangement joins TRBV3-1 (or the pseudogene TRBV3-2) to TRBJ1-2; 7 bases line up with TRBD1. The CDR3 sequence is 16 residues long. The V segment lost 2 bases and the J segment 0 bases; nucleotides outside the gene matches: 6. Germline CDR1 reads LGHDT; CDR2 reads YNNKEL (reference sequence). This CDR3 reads CASSQLQGRTNYGYTF. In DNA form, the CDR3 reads TGTGCCAGCAGCCAACTACAGGGGAGGACTAACTATGGCTACACCTTC.

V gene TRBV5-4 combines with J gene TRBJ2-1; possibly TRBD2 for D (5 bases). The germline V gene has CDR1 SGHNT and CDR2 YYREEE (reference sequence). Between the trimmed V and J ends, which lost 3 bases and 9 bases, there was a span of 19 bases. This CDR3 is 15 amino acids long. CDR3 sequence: CASSWGATNGLEQFF. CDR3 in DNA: TGTGCCAGCAGCTGGGGAGCCACAAATGGCCTTGAGCAGTTCTTC.

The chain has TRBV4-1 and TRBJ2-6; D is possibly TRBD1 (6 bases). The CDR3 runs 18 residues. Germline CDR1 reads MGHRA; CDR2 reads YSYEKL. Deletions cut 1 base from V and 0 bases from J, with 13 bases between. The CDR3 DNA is TGCGCCAGCAGCCAAGCCCCGGGACAACCCTCTGGGGCCAACGTCCTGACTTTC. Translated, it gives CASSQAPGQPSGANVLTF.

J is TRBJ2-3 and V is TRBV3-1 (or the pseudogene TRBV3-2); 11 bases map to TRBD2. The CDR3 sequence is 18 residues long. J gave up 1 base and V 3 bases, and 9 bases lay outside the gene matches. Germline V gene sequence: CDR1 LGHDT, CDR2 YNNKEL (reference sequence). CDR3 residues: CASSQTSGVSWGTDTQYF. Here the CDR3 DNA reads TGTGCCAGCAGCCAGACTAGCGGGGTGTCTTGGGGCACAGATACGCAGTATTTT.

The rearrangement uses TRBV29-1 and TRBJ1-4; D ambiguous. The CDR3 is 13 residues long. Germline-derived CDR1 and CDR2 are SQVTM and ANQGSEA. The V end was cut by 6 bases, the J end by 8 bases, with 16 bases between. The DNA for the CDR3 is TGCAGCGTCGCCCAGGTACTTTCCGAAAAACTGTTTTTT. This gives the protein CSVAQVLSEKLFF.

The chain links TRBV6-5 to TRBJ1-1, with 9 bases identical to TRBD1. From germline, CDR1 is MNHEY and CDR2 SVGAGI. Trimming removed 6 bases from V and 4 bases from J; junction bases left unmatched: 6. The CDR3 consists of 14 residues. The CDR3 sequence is CASRLQGAATEAFF. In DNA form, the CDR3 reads TGTGCCAGCAGATTACAGGGGGCGGCCACTGAAGCTTTCTTT.

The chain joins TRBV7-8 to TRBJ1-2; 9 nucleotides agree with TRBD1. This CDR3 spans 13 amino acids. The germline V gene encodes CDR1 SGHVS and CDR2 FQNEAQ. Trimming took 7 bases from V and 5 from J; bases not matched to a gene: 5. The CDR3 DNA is TGTGCCAGCACCTTCGACAGGGGGTATGGCTACACCTTC. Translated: CASTFDRGYGYTF.